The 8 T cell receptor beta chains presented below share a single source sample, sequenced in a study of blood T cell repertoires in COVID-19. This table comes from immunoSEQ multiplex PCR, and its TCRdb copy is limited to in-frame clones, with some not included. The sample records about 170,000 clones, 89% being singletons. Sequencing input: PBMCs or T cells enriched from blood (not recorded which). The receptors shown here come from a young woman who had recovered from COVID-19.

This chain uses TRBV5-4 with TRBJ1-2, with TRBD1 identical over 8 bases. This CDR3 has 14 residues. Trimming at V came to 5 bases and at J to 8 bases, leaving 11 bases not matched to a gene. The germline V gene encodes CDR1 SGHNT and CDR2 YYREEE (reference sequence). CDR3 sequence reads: CASSPQGALEGYTF. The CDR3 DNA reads TGTGCCAGCAGTCCCCAGGGGGCGCTGGAAGGCTACACCTTC.

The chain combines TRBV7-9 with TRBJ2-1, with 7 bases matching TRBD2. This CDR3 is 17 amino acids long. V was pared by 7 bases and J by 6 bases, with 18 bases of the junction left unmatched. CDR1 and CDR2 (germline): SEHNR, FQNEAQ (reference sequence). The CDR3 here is CASTRLLGGTPANEQFF. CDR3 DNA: TGTGCCAGCACCAGACTCCTGGGGGGGACCCCCGCCAATGAGCAGTTCTTC.

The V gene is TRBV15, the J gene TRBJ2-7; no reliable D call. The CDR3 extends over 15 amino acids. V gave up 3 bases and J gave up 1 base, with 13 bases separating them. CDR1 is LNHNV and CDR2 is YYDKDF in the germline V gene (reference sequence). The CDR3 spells CATSRGKSRSYEQYF. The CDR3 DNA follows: TGTGCCACCAGCAGGGGCAAGAGCCGATCCTACGAGCAGTACTTC.

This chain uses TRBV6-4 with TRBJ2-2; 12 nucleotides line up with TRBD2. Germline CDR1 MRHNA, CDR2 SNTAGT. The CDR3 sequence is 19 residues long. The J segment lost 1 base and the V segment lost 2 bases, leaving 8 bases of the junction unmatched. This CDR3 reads CASSDPQTSGRGNTGELFF. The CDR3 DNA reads TGTGCCAGCAGTGACCCCCAGACTAGCGGGAGAGGGAACACCGGGGAGCTGTTTTTT.

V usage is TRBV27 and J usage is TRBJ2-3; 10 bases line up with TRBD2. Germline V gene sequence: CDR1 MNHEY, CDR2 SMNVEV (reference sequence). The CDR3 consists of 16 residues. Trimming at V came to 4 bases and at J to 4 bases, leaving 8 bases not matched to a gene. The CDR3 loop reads CASSYTSGNGADTQYF. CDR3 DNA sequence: TGTGCCAGCAGTTACACTAGCGGGAATGGCGCAGATACGCAGTATTTT.

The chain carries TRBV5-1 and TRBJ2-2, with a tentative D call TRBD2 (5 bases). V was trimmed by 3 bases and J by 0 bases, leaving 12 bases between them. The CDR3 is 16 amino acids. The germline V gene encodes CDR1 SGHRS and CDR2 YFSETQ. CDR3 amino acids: CASSYGIGANTGELFF. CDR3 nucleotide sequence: TGCGCCAGCAGCTATGGGATCGGGGCGAACACCGGGGAGCTGTTTTTT.

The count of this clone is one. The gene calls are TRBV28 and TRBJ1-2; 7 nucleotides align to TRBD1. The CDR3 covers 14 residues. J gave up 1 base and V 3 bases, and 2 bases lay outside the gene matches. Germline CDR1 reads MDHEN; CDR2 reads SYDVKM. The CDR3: CASSFQGVNYGYTF. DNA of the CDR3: TGTGCCAGCAGTTTTCAGGGGGTTAACTATGGCTACACCTTC.

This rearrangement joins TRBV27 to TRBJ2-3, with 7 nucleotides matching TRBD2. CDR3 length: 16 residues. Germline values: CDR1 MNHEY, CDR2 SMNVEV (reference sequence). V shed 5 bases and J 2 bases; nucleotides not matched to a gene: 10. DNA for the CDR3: TGTGCCAGCAGTCTTAATCGACTAGCAGACACAGATACGCAGTATTTT. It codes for CASSLNRLADTDTQYF.